This T cell receptor beta chain comes out of a study of blood T cells in healthy people across ages. Primed by a sample-barcoded 5' primer and a J-beta primer mix, a second PCR proceeded for about 6 to 12 cycles. A 12-random-nucleotide template-switch adaptor tagged each cDNA molecule. TCRdb reanalysed the 5' RACE reads using MiXCR and keeps one entry per CDR3 protein. This sample carries about 780,000 distinct CDR3 sequences, around 50% of them seen once, and the ten largest clones take approximately 18%. This clonotype was recorded a few times. As yet, its antigen is unknown. Study-wide points: Not knowing donor CMV status may have confounded expanded clonotype changes. In long-lived donors, naive CD4+ cell counts and diversity exceeded those of aged donors.

The authors drew around 11 milliliters of peripheral blood from each donor. The CDR3 is made up of 15 amino acids. V was cut by 5 bases and J by 4 bases, with 15 bases left in between. Looked up from germline, CDR1 is SGHTA and CDR2 is FQGTGA. The clonotype was recovered from a man older than 75 in good health. The J gene is TRBJ2-1, the V gene TRBV7-3, with D unresolved. The sequenced material came from blood. The DNA of the CDR3 is TGTGCCAGCAGCCCCCAACTATATGGATACAATGAGCAGTTCTTC. This sequence encodes CASSPQLYGYNEQFF. Variable domain in full (rest from reference TRBV7-3 and TRBJ2-1): GAGVSQTPSNKVTEKGKYVELRCDPISGHTALYWYRQSLGQGPEFLIYFQGTGAADDSGLPNDRFFAVRPEGSVSTLKIQRTERGDSAVYLCASSPQLYGYNEQFFGPGTRLTVL.